This T cell receptor (beta chain) was retrieved from a study of blood T cell repertoires in COVID-19. About the research overall: Spain, Italy and the United States supplied samples that represented acute and convalescent COVID-19. Sources were T cells, B-cell-depleted T cells, or PBMCs; the material itself was cDNA or gDNA.

Authors' data handling: Amplification with reference gene primers provided the estimates of nucleated cell counts. This table comes from immunoSEQ multiplex PCR, and its TCRdb copy is limited to in-frame clones, with some not included. That table supplies the V and J calls and clone size; D and trimming were determined from the DNA. The data show approximately 160,000 clones, about 86% seen once. Input material: peripheral blood. This TCR derives from a woman aged 80 or over with acute or convalescent COVID-19.

CDR3 in amino acids: CASSQGQGRDTDTQYF. The CDR3 DNA reads TGTGCCAGCAGCCAAGGACAGGGACGGGACACAGATACGCAGTATTTT. The chain carries TRBV3-1 (or the pseudogene TRBV3-2) and TRBJ2-3; TRBD1 matches at 7 bases. CDR3 size: 16 residues. Germline values: CDR1 LGHDT, CDR2 YNNKEL (reference sequence). V lost 1 base and J lost 2; bases outside the gene matches: 6.